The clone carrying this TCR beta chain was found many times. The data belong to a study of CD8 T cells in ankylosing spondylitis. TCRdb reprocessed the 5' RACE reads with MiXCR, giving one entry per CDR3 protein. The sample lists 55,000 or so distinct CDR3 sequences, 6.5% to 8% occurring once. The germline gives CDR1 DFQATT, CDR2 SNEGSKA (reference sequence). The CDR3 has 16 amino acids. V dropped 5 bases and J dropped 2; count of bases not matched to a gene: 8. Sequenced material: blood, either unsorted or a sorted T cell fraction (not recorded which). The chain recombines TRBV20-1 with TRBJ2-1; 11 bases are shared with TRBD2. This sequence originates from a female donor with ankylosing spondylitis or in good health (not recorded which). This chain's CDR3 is CSARLLAGETYNEQFF. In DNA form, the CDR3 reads TGCAGTGCTCGATTACTAGCGGGGGAAACCTACAATGAGCAGTTCTTC.